This TCR beta chain came from a study of cytomegalovirus exposure and HLA in healthy donors. Study-level points and caveats: In vitro data verified a few CMV-associated chains as specific for CMV antigens. Common viral pathogens seemed, in a later analysis, to connect with several of the most significant clusters.

The PCR was carried out with 60 Vbeta primers and 13 Jbeta primers. In the study's own analysis: Roughly 80 million unique TCR beta chains, 9.5 million to 14 million shared, were counted in a later analysis. The data were produced by immunoSEQ multiplex PCR, yet TCRdb's version contains in-frame clones alone and is incomplete. From that table come the V and J calls and clone size; the DNA was used to work out D and trimming. The top ten clones hold around 1.5% of a sample with under 200,000 clones, 60% to 85% of them seen once. In the case of this clone: The antigen remains unidentified.

The receptor was derived from a woman aged 30 to 39 in good health and CMV-seronegative. Sequenced input: PBMCs.

The CDR3 region has the DNA TGTGCCAGCAGCACGGGACAGTGGACTGAAGCTTTCTTT. It codes for CASSTGQWTEAFF. The V call is TRBV2, the J call TRBJ1-1; 7 nucleotides agree with TRBD1. The CDR3 runs 13 residues. Germline CDR1 is SNHLY and CDR2 is FYNNEI. The V gene end was trimmed by 6 bases and the J gene end by 5 bases; junction bases not matched to a gene: 6. The variable domain in full, completed from reference TRBV2 and TRBJ1-1, reads EPEVTQTPSHQVTQMGQEVILRCVPISNHLYFYWYRQILGQKVEFLVSFYNNEISEKSEIFDDQFSVERPDGSNFTLKIRSTKLEDSAMYFCASSTGQWTEAFFGQGTRLTVV.